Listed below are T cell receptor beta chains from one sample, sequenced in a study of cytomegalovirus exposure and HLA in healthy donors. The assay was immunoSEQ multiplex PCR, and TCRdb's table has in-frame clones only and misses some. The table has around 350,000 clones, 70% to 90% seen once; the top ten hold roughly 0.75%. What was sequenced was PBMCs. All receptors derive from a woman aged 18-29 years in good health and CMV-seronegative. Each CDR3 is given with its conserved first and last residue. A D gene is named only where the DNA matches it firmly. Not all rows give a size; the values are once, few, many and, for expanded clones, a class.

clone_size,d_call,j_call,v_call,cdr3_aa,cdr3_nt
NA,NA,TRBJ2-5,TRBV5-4,CASSSLWATEGGETQYF,TGTGCCAGCAGCTCCCTTTGGGCAACAGAGGGGGGGGAGACCCAGTACTTC
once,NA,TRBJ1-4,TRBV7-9,CASSLEIAGEKLFF,TGTGCCAGCAGCTTAGAAATAGCGGGAGAAAAACTGTTTTTT
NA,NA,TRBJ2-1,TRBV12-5,CASGSDIYEQFF,TGTGCTAGTGGTTCGGACATCTATGAGCAGTTCTTC
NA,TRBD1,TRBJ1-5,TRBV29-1,CSVVTGINQPQHF,TGCAGCGTTGTGACAGGGATCAATCAGCCCCAGCATTTT
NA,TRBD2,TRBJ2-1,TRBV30,CAWRAGTSGRNEQFF,TGTGCCTGGAGAGCCGGGACTAGCGGGAGGAATGAGCAGTTCTTC
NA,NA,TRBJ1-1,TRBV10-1,CASSALPNTEAFF,TGCGCCAGCAGTGCCCTTCCGAACACTGAAGCTTTCTTT
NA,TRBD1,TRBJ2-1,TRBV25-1,CASTGTGGLLSYNEQFF,TGTGCCAGCACCGGGACAGGGGGCCTTCTCTCCTACAATGAGCAGTTCTTC
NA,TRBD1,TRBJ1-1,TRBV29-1,CSVGRGLNTEAFF,TGCAGCGTTGGAAGGGGGCTGAACACTGAAGCTTTCTTT
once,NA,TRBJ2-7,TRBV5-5,CASSLFDRPSYEQYF,TGTGCCAGCAGCCTATTTGACAGACCCTCCTACGAGCAGTACTTC
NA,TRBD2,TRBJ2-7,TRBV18,CASSKGLAGPPYEQYF,TGTGCCAGCTCCAAGGGACTAGCGGGGCCCCCCTACGAGCAGTACTTC
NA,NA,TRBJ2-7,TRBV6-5,CASSYGELTYEQYF,TGTGCCAGCAGTTACGGAGAACTTACCTACGAGCAGTACTTC
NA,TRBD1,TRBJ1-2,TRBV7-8,CASSPGQGARGYTF,TGTGCCAGCAGCCCCGGACAGGGGGCCCGAGGCTACACCTTC
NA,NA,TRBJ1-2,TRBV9,CASSERGFGYTF,TGTGCCAGCAGCGAAAGGGGGTTTGGCTACACCTTC
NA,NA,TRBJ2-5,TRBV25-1,CASLPAGYQETQYF,TGTGCCAGCCTCCCGGCAGGGTACCAAGAGACCCAGTACTTC
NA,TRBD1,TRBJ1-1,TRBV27,CASSMAGGGWTEAFF,TGTGCCAGCAGTATGGCAGGGGGCGGGTGGACTGAAGCTTTCTTT
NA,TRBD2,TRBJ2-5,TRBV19,CASSIVGSGRADETQYF,TGTGCCAGTAGTATAGTTGGGAGCGGGAGGGCCGATGAGACCCAGTACTTC
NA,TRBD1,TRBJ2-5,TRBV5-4,CASSSPGTGRKTQYF,TGTGCCAGCAGCTCCCCCGGGACAGGGAGAAAGACCCAGTACTTC
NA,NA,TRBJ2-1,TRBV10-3,CAIRTGDNKFF,TGTGCCATCAGGACCGGGGACAATAAGTTCTTC
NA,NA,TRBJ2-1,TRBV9,CASSGGRENSYNEQFF,TGTGCCAGCAGCGGGGGAAGGGAGAACTCCTACAATGAGCAGTTCTTC
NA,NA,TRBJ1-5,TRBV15,CATKIRNSNQPQHF,TGTGCCACCAAAATCAGGAATAGCAATCAGCCCCAGCATTTT
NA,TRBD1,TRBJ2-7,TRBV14,CASSGTGAYEQYF,TGTGCCAGCTCCGGGACAGGCGCCTACGAGCAGTACTTC
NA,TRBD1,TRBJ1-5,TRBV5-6,CASSPGTERYSNQPQHF,TGTGCCAGCAGCCCCGGGACAGAACGATATAGCAATCAGCCCCAGCATTTT